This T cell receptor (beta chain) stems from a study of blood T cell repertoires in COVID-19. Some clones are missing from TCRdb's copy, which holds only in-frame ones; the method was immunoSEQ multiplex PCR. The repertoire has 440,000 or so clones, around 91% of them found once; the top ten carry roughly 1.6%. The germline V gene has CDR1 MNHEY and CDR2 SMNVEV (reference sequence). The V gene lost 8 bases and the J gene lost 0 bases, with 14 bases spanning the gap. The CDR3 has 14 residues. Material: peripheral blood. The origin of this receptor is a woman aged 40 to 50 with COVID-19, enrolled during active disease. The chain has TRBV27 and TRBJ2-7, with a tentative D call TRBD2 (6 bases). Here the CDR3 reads CASGRDGSSYEQYF. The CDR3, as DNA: TGTGCCAGCGGCCGGGACGGGAGCTCCTACGAGCAGTACTTC.